Each of the 30 T cell receptor beta chains below was sequenced from the same sample in a study of regulatory T cells in long-lasting Graves disease (dated by TCRdb to the early 2020s). The time point label, as the study defines it: newly diagnosed GD, antithyroid drugs for less than 3 months. For both TCR sequencing and RNA sequencing, RNA was extracted from PBMCs using TRIzol. The library came from multiplex PCR. Sequencing relied on an Illumina HiSeq 4000. CDR3 regions were amplified by Arm-PCR with iRepertoire HTBI primers to construct TCR beta libraries. The public reads were run again by TCRdb, first through fastp at Q25 and then through MiXCR, and only productive beta chains were kept. Every distinct CDR3 protein forms one entry, paired with its most common genes and DNA. This sample comprises approximately 540,000 distinct CDR3 sequences, around 11% of them detected only once. Jointly, the top ten make up about 8.3% of the sample.

A further study also used this sample, focusing on T cells in Graves' hyperthyroidism and ophthalmopathy.

The sample here was peripheral blood mononuclear cells (PBMCs), taken at new diagnosis, from a patient treated with antithyroid drugs. Receptors originate from a young woman with Graves disease. Donor details come from another sample of the same person, matched by shared clones.

This clonotype was seen repeatedly, ten times or more. This chain joins TRBV7-2 and TRBJ2-1, with 13 bases matching TRBD2. Germline V gene lookup returns CDR1 SGHTA and CDR2 FQGNSA. The CDR3 has 17 residues. The ends lost 5 bases at V and 4 bases at J; junction bases unmatched: 8. The CDR3 DNA sequence: TGTGCCAGCAGCCCGAAGGGACTAGCGGGACCGTACAATGAGCAGTTCTTC. Its translation is CASSPKGLAGPYNEQFF.

This clonotype has just a few counts. The chain carries TRBV20-1 and TRBJ2-1; D unclear. The CDR3 loop spans 10 amino acids. CDR1 DFQATT and CDR2 SNEGSKA come from the germline V gene (reference sequence). Trimming pared 1 base from V and 9 bases from J, leaving 4 bases between. The CDR3 here is CSARVCEQFF. The CDR3 DNA sequence: TGCAGTGCTAGAGTTTGTGAGCAGTTCTTC.

This clonotype was recorded at least ten times. This chain connects TRBV10-3 to TRBJ1-2, with 8 bases matching TRBD1. The V gene end was trimmed by 6 bases and the J gene end by 8 bases; junction bases not matched to a gene: 11. CDR1 is ENHRY, CDR2 SYGVKD, per germline. The CDR3 is 14 residues long. The CDR3 DNA follows: TGTGCCATCAGGGAGGGACAGGATGTTTGGGGCTACACCTTC. Its translation: CAIREGQDVWGYTF.

This clonotype was found a few times. The CDR3 loop is CSVYRLTQETQYF. CDR3 nucleotide sequence: TGCAGTGTTTATAGACTCACGCAAGAGACCCAGTACTTC. The chain is built from TRBV20-1 and TRBJ2-5, with D unclear. V lost 7 bases and J 2 bases, leaving 14 bases between the germline ends. Germline CDR1 reads DFQATT; CDR2 reads SNEGSKA (reference sequence). The CDR3 has 13 residues.

This clonotype was seen ten or more times. V is TRBV7-2 and J is TRBJ1-2; D remains ambiguous. Deletions cut 5 bases from V and 7 bases from J, with 20 bases between. The CDR3 runs 15 residues. Germline-derived CDR1 and CDR2 are SGHTA and FQGNSA. The CDR3 DNA reads as TGTGCCAGCAGCCCAGTCCAAGGAGGCACCACTGGCTACACCTTC. Its translation is CASSPVQGGTTGYTF.

This clonotype has more than one count but fewer than ten. This chain connects TRBV4-1 to TRBJ2-3; 9 positions agree with TRBD1. Trimming cost V 4 bases and J 6 bases; bases outside gene matches: 5. CDR1 MGHRA and CDR2 YSYEKL come from the germline V gene. The CDR3 length is 14 residues. The CDR3 coding sequence is TGCGCCAGCAGCCGGACAGGGGACTGGGATACGCAGTATTTT. It specifies CASSRTGDWDTQYF.

This clonotype was seen at least ten times. The chain carries TRBV28 and TRBJ1-2, with 7 bases lining up with TRBD1. Germline CDR1 and CDR2: MDHEN and SYDVKM. This CDR3 is 14 amino acids long. Losses at the gene ends were 6 bases for V and 4 bases for J; bases not matched to a gene: 8. CDR3 DNA: TGTGCCAGCAGCCTAAGACAGGGATCCTATGGCTACACCTTC. Translation: CASSLRQGSYGYTF.

This clonotype was seen ten or more times. CDR3 DNA sequence: TGTGCCAGCAGTTACGCAAGGGGTGGCAATGAGCAGTTCTTC. This codes for CASSYARGGNEQFF. The chain employs TRBV6-2 or TRBV6-3 and TRBJ2-1; D perhaps matches TRBD1 (5 bases). V lost 2 bases and J lost 6, with 11 bases in between. Germline V gene data show CDR1 as MNHEY and CDR2 as SVGEGT. The CDR3 contains 14 residues.

The gene calls are TRBV9 and TRBJ2-2; 7 positions match TRBD2. V dropped 4 bases and J dropped 2; count of bases not matched to a gene: 5. The CDR3 is 15 residues long. Germline CDR1 is SGDLS and CDR2 is YYNGEE. The CDR3 DNA reads as TGTGCCAGCAGCCGGGACTATGCAAACACCGGGGAGCTGTTTTTT. Translation: CASSRDYANTGELFF. The full variable domain, with the rest looked up from reference TRBV9 and TRBJ2-2, is DSGVTQTPKHLITATGQRVTLRCSPRSGDLSVYWYQQSLDQGLQFLIQYYNGEERAKGNILERFSAQQFPDLHSELNLSSLELGDSALYFCASSRDYANTGELFFGEGSRLTVL.

This clonotype has only a few counts. V usage is TRBV27 and J usage is TRBJ1-4; D is ambiguous. CDR1 and CDR2 (germline): MNHEY, SMNVEV (reference sequence). Deletions cut 3 bases from V and 6 bases from J, with 8 bases between. The CDR3 is 13 residues long. CDR3 amino acids: CASSFLGDEKLFF. The CDR3 nucleotides read TGTGCCAGCAGTTTTTTGGGAGATGAAAAACTGTTTTTT. Based on the CDR3 plus reference TRBV27 and TRBJ1-4, the full variable domain is EAQVTQNPRYLITVTGKKLTVTCSQNMNHEYMSWYRQDPGLGLRQIYYSMNVEVTDKGDVPEGYKVSRKEKRNFPLILESPSPNQTSLYFCASSFLGDEKLFFGSGTQLSVL.

This clonotype was seen at least ten times. V gene TRBV27 combines with J gene TRBJ2-5, with 7 bases lining up with TRBD2. The ends lost 5 bases at V and 9 bases at J; junction bases unmatched: 9. There are 13 residues in the CDR3. Germline CDR1 and CDR2: MNHEY and SMNVEV (reference sequence). CDR3 residues: CASSPNRLAPQYF. The CDR3 nucleotides are TGTGCCAGCAGTCCCAACCGACTAGCCCCCCAGTACTTC.

The chain combines TRBV7-2 with TRBJ2-7, with 13 positions matching TRBD2. The germline V gene has CDR1 SGHTA and CDR2 FQGNSA. CDR3 size: 16 residues. J was trimmed by 2 bases and V by 5 bases; bases with no gene match: 6. Here the CDR3 DNA reads TGTGCCAGCAGCCCACCGGGACTAGCGGGGACCTACGAGCAGTACTTC. Protein: CASSPPGLAGTYEQYF.

This clonotype appeared many times. This sequence joins TRBV15 and TRBJ1-4; no definite D call. Germline CDR1 reads LNHNV; CDR2 reads YYDKDF (reference sequence). Deletions cut 0 bases from V and 2 bases from J, with 10 bases between. The CDR3 has 16 amino acids. The CDR3 here is CATSREHGMTNEKLFF. The CDR3 region has the DNA TGTGCCACCAGCAGAGAGCACGGTATGACTAATGAAAAACTGTTTTTT.

This clonotype showed up many times. The rearrangement links TRBV29-1 to TRBJ2-7; either TRBD1 or TRBD2 may supply D (7 bases each). V was trimmed by 5 bases and J by 2 bases, leaving 13 bases between them. Germline-derived CDR1 and CDR2 are SQVTM and ANQGSEA. The CDR3 has 13 amino acids. The CDR3 protein is CSVRGDRTYEQYF. CDR3 nucleotides: TGCAGCGTTCGGGGGGACAGAACCTACGAGCAGTACTTC.

This clonotype was detected ten times or more. This sequence joins TRBV28 and TRBJ1-5; weak D call: TRBD1 (6 bases). V lost 7 bases and J 3 bases, leaving 16 bases between the germline ends. The CDR3 spans 15 residues. Germline values: CDR1 MDHEN, CDR2 SYDVKM. CDR3 sequence reads: CASTGVVGINQPQHF. The CDR3, as DNA: TGTGCCAGCACAGGGGTGGTAGGGATCAATCAGCCCCAGCATTTT.

This clonotype was observed a handful of times. V is TRBV9 and J is TRBJ1-4; 7 nucleotides line up with TRBD1. Unmatched junction bases numbered 13, after V lost 3 bases and J lost 5 bases. The germline CDR1 and CDR2 sequences are SGDLS and YYNGEE. This CDR3 contains 17 residues. CDR3 sequence reads: CASSATYPGGVNEKLFF. The CDR3 DNA follows: TGTGCCAGCAGCGCCACATACCCAGGGGGGGTAAATGAAAAACTGTTTTTT.

This clonotype has a handful of counts. The CDR3 DNA reads as TGTGCCAGCAGTCTCCGGACAGGGTATAGTCAGCCCCAGCATTTT. It codes for CASSLRTGYSQPQHF. This chain joins TRBV28 and TRBJ1-5, with 8 bases identical to TRBD1. V lost 5 bases to trimming and J lost 6 bases; unmatched junction nucleotides: 9. Germline V gives CDR1 MDHEN, CDR2 SYDVKM. CDR3 length: 15 amino acids.

The V gene is TRBV4-1, the J gene TRBJ2-5; 8 bases are a match to TRBD2. CDR3 length equals 16 residues. Per the germline V gene, CDR1 is MGHRA and CDR2 is YSYEKL. Germline trimming cut 0 bases from V and 6 bases from J; bases unmatched to any gene: 9. CDR3 DNA: TGCGCCAGCAGCCAAGATGGGGCGGGAGGTTTGAAGACCCAGTACTTC. It codes for CASSQDGAGGLKTQYF.

This clonotype was detected a few times. A read error may produce the germline difference seen at one junction end. The rearrangement links TRBV7-2 to TRBJ2-1; no clear D. This CDR3 spans 14 amino acids. CDR1 and CDR2 from the germline V gene are SGHTA and FQGNSA. CDR3 in DNA: TGTGCCAGCAGCTTATGGGCCTCCCACAATGAGCAGTTCTTC. As protein: CASSLWASHNEQFF.

This clonotype was counted many times. The V gene is TRBV7-8, the J gene TRBJ2-7; D is perhaps TRBD1 (5 bases). Trimming shortened V by 5 bases and J by 0 bases, and 14 bases separated the two germline ends. CDR3 length: 15 residues. CDR1 is SGHVS, CDR2 FQNEAQ, per germline. The CDR3, as DNA: TGTGCCAGCAGCCACACAGGACCGAGCTCCTACGAGCAGTACTTC. Its translation is CASSHTGPSSYEQYF.

This clonotype was observed at least ten times. J is TRBJ1-1 and V is TRBV30, with TRBD1 identical over 8 bases. Germline CDR1 is GTSNPN and CDR2 is SVGIG (reference sequence). The CDR3 totals 13 residues. V was clipped by 2 bases and J by 10 bases; unmatched bases: 9. CDR3 amino acids: CAWSRGQGNSAFF. CDR3 sequence (DNA): TGTGCCTGGAGTAGAGGACAGGGAAATTCAGCTTTCTTT.

This clonotype was found many times. The CDR3 loop reads CASSLRATYEAFF. In DNA, the CDR3 is TGTGCCAGCAGTTTAAGAGCGACCTATGAAGCTTTCTTT. The V call is TRBV2, the J call TRBJ1-1; D gene uncertain. V lost 5 bases, J lost 7 bases, and 14 bases lay in between. The CDR3 has 13 amino acids. Per germline, CDR1 SNHLY and CDR2 FYNNEI. Based on the CDR3 plus reference TRBV2 and TRBJ1-1, the full variable domain is EPEVTQTPSHQVTQMGQEVILRCVPISNHLYFYWYRQILGQKVEFLVSFYNNEISEKSEIFDDQFSVERPDGSNFTLKIRSTKLEDSAMYFCASSLRATYEAFFGQGTRLTVV.

This clonotype came up a few times. The chain links TRBV20-1 to TRBJ1-5; D is perhaps TRBD1 (5 bases). The CDR3 sequence is 15 residues long. V lost 3 bases and J lost 2, with 14 bases in between. Germline-derived CDR1 and CDR2 are DFQATT and SNEGSKA (reference sequence). Here the CDR3 DNA reads TGCAGTGCTAGCTTGCTGGGACCCGGCAATCAGCCCCAGCATTTT. Translated: CSASLLGPGNQPQHF.

This clonotype was detected ten times or more. V and J are TRBV28 and TRBJ1-2; 7 bases align to TRBD1. V dropped 1 base and J dropped 6; count of bases not matched to a gene: 8. Germline V gene sequence: CDR1 MDHEN, CDR2 SYDVKM. This CDR3 is built from 15 residues. CDR3 amino acids: CASSLYLQGRHGYTF. The CDR3 bases are TGTGCCAGCAGTTTATACCTACAGGGGAGACATGGCTACACCTTC.

This clonotype was seen repeatedly, ten times or more. The J gene is TRBJ2-7, the V gene TRBV20-1; 8 positions agree with TRBD2. The V gene's germline CDR1 is DFQATT and CDR2 SNEGSKA (reference sequence). The CDR3 loop spans 14 amino acids. With V trimmed by 0 bases and J by 0 bases, 1 base remained unmatched. Here the CDR3 reads CSARDGTSSYEQYF. Written as DNA, the CDR3 is TGCAGTGCTAGAGATGGGACTAGCTCCTACGAGCAGTACTTC.

This clonotype showed up many times. This chain uses TRBV5-8 with TRBJ2-5; 8 bases are a match to TRBD1. The J segment lost 1 base and the V segment lost 6 bases, leaving 5 bases of the junction unmatched. The CDR3 contains 14 residues. Germline CDR1 reads SGHTS; CDR2 reads YDEGEE. The CDR3 coding sequence is TGTGCCAGCACCCAGGACAGGGTCCAAGAGACCCAGTACTTC. Translated: CASTQDRVQETQYF.

This clonotype has ten or more counts. V is TRBV29-1 and J is TRBJ2-3; 9 bases are shared with TRBD2. This CDR3 is built from 15 residues. CDR1 is SQVTM, CDR2 ANQGSEA, per germline. V lost 6 bases and J lost 0; bases outside the gene matches: 7. The CDR3 protein is CSVGLLAGSTDTQYF. In DNA form, the CDR3 reads TGCAGCGTGGGGCTTCTAGCGGGGAGCACAGATACGCAGTATTTT.

This chain connects TRBV4-3 to TRBJ2-2, with D possibly TRBD1 on 5 matching bases. The CDR3 covers 15 residues. Germline V gene lookup returns CDR1 LGHNA and CDR2 YSLEER. The V end was cut by 1 base, the J end by 1 base, with 7 bases between. Written as DNA, the CDR3 is TGCGCCAGCAGCCAAGGACAGTTGAACACCGGGGAGCTGTTTTTT. Encoded protein: CASSQGQLNTGELFF.

This clonotype was counted at least ten times. The genes are TRBV2 and TRBJ1-2; perhaps TRBD1 as D (5 bases). Germline V gene data show CDR1 as SNHLY and CDR2 as FYNNEI. Trimming removed 4 bases at V and 5 bases at J, with 14 bases between. CDR3 size: 14 residues. CDR3 bases: TGTGCCAGCAGTGGTACGCAGGGTCGTTATGGCTACACCTTC. It encodes CASSGTQGRYGYTF.

This clonotype appeared a few times. The chain carries TRBV28 and TRBJ2-2; D remains ambiguous. Trimming shortened V by 4 bases and J by 1 base, and 7 bases separated the two germline ends. This CDR3 spans 14 amino acids. Germline V gene lookup returns CDR1 MDHEN and CDR2 SYDVKM. In DNA, the CDR3 is TGTGCCAGCAGTTCCTCGATGAACACCGGGGAGCTGTTTTTT. It is translated as CASSSSMNTGELFF. Together with reference TRBV28 and TRBJ2-2, the CDR3 gives the full variable domain: DVKVTQSSRYLVKRTGEKVFLECVQDMDHENMFWYRQDPGLGLRLIYFSYDVKMKEKGDIPEGYSVSREKKERFSLILESASTNQTSMYLCASSSSMNTGELFFGEGSRLTVL.